This T cell receptor (beta chain) was obtained from a study of shared clonotypes between healthy human individuals. Study-wide background: Sampling drew on donors who were a couple of women and a few men aged 18 to 49. Study outcomes and limitations: Sorted-subset sequencing, rarefaction showed, was incomplete despite large depth. Across several donors, naive CD4 shared approximately 4.5%, naive CD8 around 3.8%, memory CD4 roughly 2.2%, memory CD8 around 0.36%.

A split of CD4+ cells into CD45RA+ naive and CD45RA-negative memory subsets was performed. The CDR3 is 15 amino acids. Germline values: CDR1 SGHRS, CDR2 YFSETQ. V lost 1 base, J lost 6 bases, and 11 bases lay in between. TCRdb's table, derived via immunoSEQ multiplex PCR, lists solely in-frame clones and lacks some. This repertoire shows millions of clones, 85% to 95% found once; its top ten account for 0.13%. This clone has just one count. The antigen remains unidentified. Sequencing was performed on naive CD4+ T cells sorted from blood. Subset reported: CD45RA+ positively selected. This sequence was found in a man younger than 35 in good health. V gene TRBV5-1 combines with J gene TRBJ1-6; tentative D call: TRBD1 (6 bases). CDR3 DNA sequence: TGCGCCAGCAGCTTGAATTCCAGGGGTAATTCACCCCTCCACTTT. It encodes CASSLNSRGNSPLHF.